This record covers a single TCR beta chain. The antigen remains unidentified. Germline assignment: CDR1 MNHEY and CDR2 SVGAGI. The CDR3 has 15 residues. V shed 2 bases and J 5 bases; nucleotides not matched to a gene: 6. The sample comes from a study of regulatory T cells in long-lasting Graves disease. Study-level results: Possibly, accuracy suffered from the small sample size. When disease was persistent, TRBV28, TRBJ1-2 and TRBJ2-5 were the favored segments.

Time point noted: persistent/refractory GD, antithyroid drugs over 5 years with positive TRAb. Construction of the TCR library relied on RNA isolated from PBMCs. Arm-PCR with iRepertoire HTBI primers amplified the CDR3 regions for these TCR beta libraries. MiXCR, applied by TCRdb to the multiplex PCR reads, yields one record per CDR3 protein. This sample has around 450,000 distinct CDR3 sequences, with about 22% found just once. V is TRBV6-5 and J is TRBJ1-1; 9 bases agree with TRBD1. The material was peripheral blood mononuclear cells (PBMCs), obtained when the disease was refractory, from a patient treated with antithyroid drugs. This sequence was found in a female donor with Graves disease. The CDR3 region has the DNA TGTGCCAGCAGTTACGAACAGGGGGCCGGAACTGAAGCTTTCTTT. Translation gives CASSYEQGAGTEAFF.